Reported below is one TCR beta chain. Assay used: immunoSEQ multiplex PCR; TCRdb lists only in-frame clones, some missing. In the table there are over 80,000 clones, roughly nine tenths of which are singletons. CDR1 is MDHEN and CDR2 is SYDVKM in the germline V gene. Trimming took 7 bases from V and 2 from J; bases not matched to a gene: 13. The CDR3 is made up of 18 amino acids. The sample belongs to a study of blood T cell repertoires in COVID-19. Sequencing used peripheral blood. The source is a man in his sixties with acute or convalescent COVID-19. The chain joins TRBV28 to TRBJ2-6; 8 nucleotides agree with TRBD1. CDR3 loop: CASTPTRGLVAGANVLTF. In DNA, the CDR3 is TGTGCCAGCACCCCGACCAGGGGGCTCGTGGCTGGGGCCAACGTCCTGACTTTC.